Below are 13 T cell receptor beta chains sequenced from a single sample in a study of blood T cells in healthy people across ages. A second PCR of about 7 to 12 cycles used a sample-barcoded 5' primer and a J-beta primer mix. From the 5' RACE reads, TCRdb called clonotypes with MiXCR, one entry per CDR3 protein. The sample yields 2 million or so distinct CDR3 sequences, about 49% seen once. The specimen sequenced was blood. These receptors were obtained from a woman aged 40 to 55 in good health.

This clonotype was detected a few times. The chain joins TRBV20-1 to TRBJ1-4; tentatively, D is TRBD1 (6 bases). The V end lost 6 bases, the J end lost 4 bases, and 15 bases lay between the germline ends. The CDR3 spans 14 residues. Germline V gene data show CDR1 as DFQATT and CDR2 as SNEGSKA (reference sequence). The CDR3 DNA is TGCAGTGCACTCGTCGGACAGATTAATGAAAAACTGTTTTTT. Translation: CSALVGQINEKLFF.

The V and J genes are TRBV20-1 and TRBJ1-2, with D hard to call. The ends were cut back, 3 bases at V and 1 base at J, with 9 bases in the middle. CDR3 length: 13 residues. Germline CDR1 reads DFQATT; CDR2 reads SNEGSKA (reference sequence). As DNA, the CDR3 is TGCAGTGCTAGGGAGGGTTTTAACTATGGCTACACCTTC. Its translation: CSAREGFNYGYTF.

The rearrangement joins TRBV5-1 to TRBJ2-1; D possibly uses TRBD1 or TRBD2 (5 bases each). The V end was cut by 5 bases, the J end by 4 bases, with 16 bases between. The CDR3 length is 15 residues. Germline V gives CDR1 SGHRS, CDR2 YFSETQ. The CDR3 sequence: CASRSGRDLYNEQFF. The DNA for the CDR3 is TGCGCCAGCAGATCCGGCAGGGACCTATACAATGAGCAGTTCTTC.

This clonotype occurred a few times. Germline is not matched at one junction end, which may reflect a read error. The V call is TRBV20-1, the J call TRBJ1-1; D may be TRBD1 (5 bases). Germline CDR1 reads DFQATT; CDR2 reads SNEGSKA (reference sequence). The CDR3 consists of 12 residues. CDR3 sequence: CSARRGNPEAFF. CDR3 nucleotide sequence: TGCAGTGCTAGGCGGGGGAACCCTGAAGCTTTCTTT.

There are a few counts of this clonotype. The genes are TRBV5-1 and TRBJ2-3; a weak D match, TRBD2 (5 bases). This CDR3 is built from 14 residues. Trimming took 7 bases from V and 0 from J, leaving 12 bases between them. Germline loops: CDR1 SGHRS, CDR2 YFSETQ. CDR3 loop: CASAGVGSTDTQYF. For the CDR3, the DNA is TGCGCCAGCGCCGGGGTCGGCAGCACAGATACGCAGTATTTT.

V gene TRBV6-5 combines with J gene TRBJ2-3; 9 bases agree with TRBD1. The V segment lost 4 bases and the J segment 2 bases; nucleotides outside the gene matches: 7. The germline CDR1 and CDR2 sequences are MNHEY and SVGAGI. This CDR3 spans 16 amino acids. The DNA of the CDR3 is TGTGCCAGCAGTTTGGGCTGGACAGGGGCCACAGATACGCAGTATTTT. Its protein product is CASSLGWTGATDTQYF.

CDR3 amino acids: CSVVPRGENIQYF. The DNA for the CDR3 is TGCAGCGTTGTTCCGCGGGGGGAAAACATTCAGTACTTC. The chain links TRBV29-1 to TRBJ2-4; 8 bases map to TRBD2. J was trimmed by 5 bases and V by 4 bases; bases with no gene match: 4. This CDR3 region has 13 residues. Germline V gives CDR1 SQVTM, CDR2 ANQGSEA.

The rearrangement links TRBV24-1 to TRBJ2-1; D perhaps matches TRBD1 (7 bases). Germline V gives CDR1 KGHDR, CDR2 SFDVKD. V shed 4 bases and J shed 4 bases, with 16 bases lying between them. This CDR3 has 16 amino acids. The CDR3, as DNA: TGTGCCACCAGTGACCCCTCGCGGGGACAGTACAATGAGCAGTTCTTC. Translation gives CATSDPSRGQYNEQFF.

The chain is built from TRBV3-1 and TRBJ2-5; 12 bases map to TRBD2. V trimming: 4 bases; J trimming: 4 bases; junction bases outside the gene matches: 10. CDR3 size: 17 residues. The germline CDR1 and CDR2 sequences are LGHDT and YNNKEL (reference sequence). CDR3 DNA: TGTGCCAGCAGCCGGACCGTGACTAGCGGGGGCGTAGAGACCCAGTACTTC. Protein sequence: CASSRTVTSGGVETQYF.

The chain carries TRBV9 and TRBJ2-3, with 9 positions matching TRBD2. Trimming took 3 bases from V and 4 from J; bases not matched to a gene: 6. Germline V CDR1 and CDR2: SGDLS, YYNGEE. CDR3 size: 15 residues. The DNA of the CDR3 is TGTGCCAGCAGCGCCAATAGCGGGGGACCAGATACGCAGTATTTT. Protein product: CASSANSGGPDTQYF.

The V gene is TRBV4-1, the J gene TRBJ1-2; D is ambiguous. The CDR3 extends over 15 amino acids. The V end lost 0 bases, the J end lost 4 bases, and 12 bases lay between the germline ends. From germline, CDR1 is MGHRA and CDR2 YSYEKL. The DNA of the CDR3 is TGCGCCAGCAGCCAAGAATCGGTACAGCCCTATGGCTACACCTTC. Its protein is CASSQESVQPYGYTF.

The chain joins TRBV9 to TRBJ1-1; no definite D call. Germline V lookup: CDR1 SGDLS, CDR2 YYNGEE. CDR3 size: 15 residues. V was shortened by 0 bases and J by 2 bases, with 11 bases between the two germline ends. CDR3 sequence reads: CASSVGHVGNTEAFF. In DNA, the CDR3 is TGTGCCAGCAGCGTAGGCCATGTCGGCAACACTGAAGCTTTCTTT.

J is TRBJ2-3 and V is TRBV7-9; possible D gene TRBD2, 5 bases. The CDR3 is made up of 14 amino acids. The V end lost 4 bases, the J end lost 6 bases, and 14 bases lay between the germline ends. Germline V lookup: CDR1 SEHNR, CDR2 FQNEAQ (reference sequence). The CDR3 bases are TGTGCCAGCAGCTCGGGCCGGACTTGGGATACGCAGTATTTT. As protein: CASSSGRTWDTQYF.